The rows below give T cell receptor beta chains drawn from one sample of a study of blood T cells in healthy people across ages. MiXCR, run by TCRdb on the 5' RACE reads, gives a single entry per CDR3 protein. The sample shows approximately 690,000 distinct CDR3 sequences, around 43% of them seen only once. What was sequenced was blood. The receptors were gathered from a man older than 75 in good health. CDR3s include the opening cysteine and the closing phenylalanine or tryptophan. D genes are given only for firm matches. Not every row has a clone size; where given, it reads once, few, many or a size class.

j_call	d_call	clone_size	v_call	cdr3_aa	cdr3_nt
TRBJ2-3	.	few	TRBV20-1	CSVPRGGADTQYF	TGCAGTGTGCCGAGGGGGGGTGCAGATACGCAGTATTTT
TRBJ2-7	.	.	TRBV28	CASTLTGGLGEQYF	TGTGCCAGCACTCTTACGGGGGGCCTCGGCGAGCAGTACTTC
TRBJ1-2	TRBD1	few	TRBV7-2	CASSQGTGVIGYTF	TGTGCCAGCAGCCAAGGGACAGGGGTTATTGGCTACACCTTC
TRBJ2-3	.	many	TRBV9	CASSVQGTDTQYF	TGTGCCAGCAGCGTGCAGGGAACAGATACGCAGTATTTT
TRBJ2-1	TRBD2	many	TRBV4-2	CASSQVGGGGTNEQFF	TGTGCCAGCAGCCAAGTCGGCGGGGGGGGGACCAATGAGCAGTTCTTC
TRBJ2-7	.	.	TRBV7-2	CASSLERISYEQYF	TGTGCCAGCAGCTTAGAAAGGATCTCCTACGAGCAGTACTTC
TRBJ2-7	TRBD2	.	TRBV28	CASRRVAGGSYEQYF	TGTGCCAGCAGGAGAGTGGCGGGAGGGTCCTACGAGCAGTACTTC
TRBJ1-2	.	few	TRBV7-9	CASSTQYGYTF	TGTGCCAGCAGCACCCAGTATGGCTACACCTTC
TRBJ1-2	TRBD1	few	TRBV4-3	CASSQDSRRDRVLYGYTF	TGCGCCAGCAGCCAAGATTCTAGGCGGGACAGGGTACTGTATGGCTACACCTTC
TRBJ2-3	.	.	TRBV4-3	CASSQEDRPTDTQYF	TGCGCCAGCAGCCAAGAAGACAGGCCCACAGATACGCAGTATTTT
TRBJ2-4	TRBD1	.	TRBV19	CASQQGPFTKNIQYF	TGTGCCAGTCAACAGGGGCCCTTCACCAAAAACATTCAGTACTTC
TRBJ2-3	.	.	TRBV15	CATSREMGADTQYF	TGTGCCACCAGCAGAGAAATGGGGGCAGATACGCAGTATTTT
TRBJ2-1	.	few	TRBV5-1	CASSQTPTMGGLGVEQFF	TGCGCCAGCAGTCAGACCCCAACGATGGGGGGGCTTGGGGTTGAGCAGTTCTTC
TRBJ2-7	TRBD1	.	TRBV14	CASSLQSGGSYEQYF	TGTGCCAGCAGCCTCCAATCAGGGGGCTCCTACGAGCAGTACTTC